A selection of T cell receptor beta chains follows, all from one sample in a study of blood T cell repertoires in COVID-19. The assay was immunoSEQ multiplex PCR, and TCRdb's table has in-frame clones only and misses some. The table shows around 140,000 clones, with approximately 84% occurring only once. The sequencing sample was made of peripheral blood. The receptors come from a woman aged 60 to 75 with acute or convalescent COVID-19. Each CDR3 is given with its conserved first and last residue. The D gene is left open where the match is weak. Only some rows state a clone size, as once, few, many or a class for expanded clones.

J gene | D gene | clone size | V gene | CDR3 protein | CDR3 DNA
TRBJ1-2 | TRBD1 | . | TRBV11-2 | CASSLDRGYGYTF | TGTGCCAGCAGCTTAGACAGGGGGTATGGCTACACCTTC
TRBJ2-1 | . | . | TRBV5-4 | CASSPRRDGRGEQFF | TGTGCCAGCAGCCCTCGGCGCGACGGGCGGGGTGAGCAGTTCTTC
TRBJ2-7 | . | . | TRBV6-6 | CASSYESRVTEQYF | TGTGCCAGCAGTTACGAGAGCAGGGTAACCGAGCAGTACTTC
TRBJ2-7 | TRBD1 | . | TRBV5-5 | CASSPIGTGPYEQYF | TGTGCCAGCAGCCCCATCGGGACAGGGCCCTACGAGCAGTACTTC
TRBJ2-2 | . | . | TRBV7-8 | CASSLDRVPGELFF | TGTGCCAGCAGCTTAGACAGGGTACCCGGGGAGCTGTTTTTT
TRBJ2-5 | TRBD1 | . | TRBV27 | CASSSPRTGDETQYF | TGTGCCAGCAGTTCCCCCCGGACAGGGGACGAGACCCAGTACTTC
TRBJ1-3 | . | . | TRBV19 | CASYPGWTGNTIYF | TGTGCCAGTTATCCCGGGTGGACTGGAAACACCATATATTTT
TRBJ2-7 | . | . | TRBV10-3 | CAISESLATNYEQYF | TGTGCCATCAGTGAGTCTCTAGCGACGAACTACGAGCAGTACTTC
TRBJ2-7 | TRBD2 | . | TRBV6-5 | CASSPGSGTGYEQYF | TGTGCCAGCAGCCCAGGTAGCGGGACCGGTTACGAGCAGTACTTC
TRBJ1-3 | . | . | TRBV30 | CAWSVITVLSGNTIYF | TGTGCCTGGAGTGTAATAACAGTGCTCTCTGGAAACACCATATATTTT
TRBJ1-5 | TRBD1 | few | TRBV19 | CASAGTGGINQPQHF | TGTGCCAGCGCCGGGACAGGGGGTATCAATCAGCCCCAGCATTTT
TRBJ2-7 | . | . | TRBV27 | CASSLTVRDEQYF | TGTGCCAGCAGTTTAACGGTACGGGACGAGCAGTACTTC
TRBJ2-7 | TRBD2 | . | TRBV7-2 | CASSLDSGTRPISYEQYF | TGTGCCAGCAGCTTGGATTCCGGGACTAGACCTATTAGCTACGAGCAGTACTTC
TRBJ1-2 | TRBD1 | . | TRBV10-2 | CAIQGARETGYGYTF | TGCGCCATCCAGGGGGCCAGGGAAACGGGCTATGGCTACACCTTC
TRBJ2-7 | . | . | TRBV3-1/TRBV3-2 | CASSPTGFLYEQYF | TGTGCCAGCAGTCCCACAGGGTTTCTTTACGAGCAGTACTTC
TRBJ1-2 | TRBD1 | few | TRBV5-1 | CASSSGTGEFSGYTF | TGCGCCAGCAGCTCGGGGACAGGGGAGTTTAGTGGCTACACCTTC
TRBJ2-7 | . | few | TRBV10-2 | CASSGRRVSYEQYF | TGCGCCAGCAGTGGTCGCAGGGTGAGTTACGAGCAGTACTTC
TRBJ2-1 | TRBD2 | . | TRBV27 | CASSFRLAGVNEQFF | TGTGCCAGCAGTTTTAGACTAGCGGGAGTAAATGAGCAGTTCTTC
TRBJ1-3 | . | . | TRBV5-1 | CASSLKPAGSTGNTIYF | TGCGCCAGCAGCCTAAAACCGGCGGGATCGACTGGAAACACCATATATTTT
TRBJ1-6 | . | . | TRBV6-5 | CASSLRGADSPLHF | TGTGCCAGCAGCCTCCGGGGTGCGGATTCACCCCTCCACTTT
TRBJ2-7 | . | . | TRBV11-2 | CASSLDPSWVRAYEQYF | TGTGCCAGCAGCTTAGATCCGAGCTGGGTGCGGGCGTACGAGCAGTACTTC
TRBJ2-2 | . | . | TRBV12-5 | CASGRDIEELFF | TGTGCTAGTGGTCGGGACATTGAGGAGCTGTTTTTT
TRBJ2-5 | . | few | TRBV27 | CASSLSWGQEETQYF | TGTGCCAGCAGCCTATCCTGGGGCCAGGAGGAGACCCAGTACTTC
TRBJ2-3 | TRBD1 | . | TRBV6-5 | CASGDRGRTDTQYF | TGTGCCAGCGGGGACAGGGGGAGAACAGATACGCAGTATTTT
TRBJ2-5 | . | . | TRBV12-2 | CASRLAHSTRGKRETQYF | TGTGCAAGTCGCTTAGCGCATTCAACCAGGGGGAAGCGGGAGACCCAGTACTTC
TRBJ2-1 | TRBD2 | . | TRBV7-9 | CASSTRTSGNNEQFF | TGTGCCAGCAGCACCAGGACTAGCGGGAACAATGAGCAGTTCTTC
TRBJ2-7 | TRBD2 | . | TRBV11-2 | CASSLDRTSDEQYF | TGTGCCAGCAGCTTAGATAGGACTAGTGACGAGCAGTACTTC
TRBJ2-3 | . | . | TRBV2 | CASSIDSYTDTQYF | TGTGCCAGCAGTATCGACAGTTACACAGATACGCAGTATTTT